These 27 T cell receptor beta chains were sequenced from one sample in a study of cytotoxic CD8 clonotypes in ibrutinib-treated CLL. Sequencing was performed with immunoSEQ multiplex PCR; in TCRdb, only in-frame clones are kept and a portion is missing. This sample has around 150,000 clones, with around 82% found just once. Specimen: PBMCs, collected after 36 months of ibrutinib treatment. Receptors were obtained from a human donor with chronic lymphocytic leukemia.

This chain uses TRBV7-9 with TRBJ2-1, with no clear D. Between the trimmed V and J ends, which lost 8 bases and 7 bases, there was a span of 12 bases. The CDR3 length is 12 residues. Germline V CDR1 and CDR2: SEHNR, FQNEAQ (reference sequence). This CDR3 reads CASAPSSNEQFF. The CDR3 DNA sequence: TGTGCCAGCGCCCCTTCTAGTAATGAGCAGTTCTTC.

The chain couples TRBV2 to TRBJ1-1; TRBD1 might be the D (5 bases). CDR3 size: 13 residues. V was cut by 7 bases and J by 0 bases, with 9 bases left in between. Germline V CDR1 and CDR2: SNHLY, FYNNEI. The CDR3 DNA sequence: TGTGCCAGCAAGACAGCAATGAACACTGAAGCTTTCTTT. Translation gives CASKTAMNTEAFF.

This clone was found a few times. The chain joins TRBV28 to TRBJ2-7; the D gene could be TRBD1 or TRBD2 (5 bases each). There are 13 residues in the CDR3. Trimming removed 6 bases from V and 7 bases from J, with 16 bases in between. The V gene's germline CDR1 is MDHEN and CDR2 SYDVKM. The CDR3 bases are TGTGCCAGCAGCGTTCCCCAGGGACGTGAGCAGTACTTC. Encoded protein: CASSVPQGREQYF.

The J gene is TRBJ1-4, the V gene TRBV6-6; maybe TRBD1 (5 bases). V lost 5 bases, J lost 8 bases, and 12 bases lay in between. The germline V gene encodes CDR1 MNHNY and CDR2 SVGAGI (reference sequence). This CDR3 region has 13 residues. The CDR3 sequence: CASSTWGEEKLFF. Here the CDR3 DNA reads TGTGCCAGCAGTACATGGGGCGAGGAAAAACTGTTTTTT.

V gene TRBV15 combines with J gene TRBJ1-5; D might be TRBD1 (5 bases). Trimming removed 0 bases at V and 6 bases at J, with 12 bases between. Germline V gene sequence: CDR1 LNHNV, CDR2 YYDKDF (reference sequence). The CDR3 consists of 15 residues. The CDR3 DNA follows: TGTGCCACCAGCAGAGATGTGGCAGGGCGTCAGCCCCAGCATTTT. Translated: CATSRDVAGRQPQHF.

The chain joins TRBV7-9 to TRBJ1-6; D is unresolved. Germline CDR1 reads SEHNR; CDR2 reads FQNEAQ (reference sequence). V was clipped by 1 base and J by 7 bases, with 2 bases between them. There are 12 residues in the CDR3. CDR3 in amino acids: CASSLENSPLHF. The CDR3 DNA reads as TGTGCCAGCAGCTTAGAGAATTCACCCCTCCACTTT.

The rearrangement uses TRBV21-1 and TRBJ2-3; TRBD1 is the table's D call and was not checked against the DNA. TRBV21-1 is tagged as a pseudogene. The CDR3 covers 17 residues. CDR3 loop: CASSKGRTGGYTDTQYF. In DNA, the CDR3 is TGTGCCAGCAGCAAAGGGAGGACAGGGGGCTATACAGATACGCAGTATTTT.

This clone has just a few counts. This chain connects TRBV30 to TRBJ2-1, with D uncertain. The CDR3 contains 14 residues. In germline, CDR1 is GTSNPN, CDR2 SVGIG (reference sequence). Between the trimmed V and J ends, which lost 0 bases and 4 bases, there was a span of 10 bases. CDR3 sequence reads: CAWSVMRLYNEQFF. The CDR3 DNA is TGTGCCTGGAGTGTAATGCGGCTATACAATGAGCAGTTCTTC.

The chain couples TRBV19 to TRBJ1-6; D gene ambiguous. Germline V lookup: CDR1 LNHDA, CDR2 SQIVND (reference sequence). The CDR3 has 14 residues. The ends were cut back, 4 bases at V and 9 bases at J, with 13 bases in the middle. The CDR3 protein is CASSTGPSGSPLHF. For the CDR3, the DNA is TGTGCCAGTAGTACCGGACCCTCTGGTTCACCCCTCCACTTT.

J is TRBJ1-5 and V is TRBV2, with 7 bases lining up with TRBD1. In germline, CDR1 is SNHLY, CDR2 FYNNEI. The CDR3 has 14 residues. V was clipped by 5 bases and J by 2 bases; unmatched bases: 3. In DNA form, the CDR3 reads TGTGCCAGCAGTCCCGACAGGGGCAATCAGCCCCAGCATTTT. It translates to CASSPDRGNQPQHF.

The DNA of the CDR3 is TGCGCCAGCAGCATCGGGGGCACGTCTAATGAAAAACTGTTTTTT. Protein sequence: CASSIGGTSNEKLFF. This sequence joins TRBV5-1 and TRBJ1-4; maybe TRBD1 (6 bases). CDR3 length: 15 residues. Germline-derived CDR1 and CDR2 are SGHRS and YFSETQ. The ends were cut back, 4 bases at V and 3 bases at J, with 13 bases in the middle. The entire variable domain, with the rest obtained from reference TRBV5-1 and TRBJ1-4, is as follows: KAGVTQTPRYLIKTRGQQVTLSCSPISGHRSVSWYQQTPGQGLQFLFEYFSETQRNKGNFPGRFSGRQFSNSRSEMNVSTLELGDSALYLCASSIGGTSNEKLFFGSGTQLSVL.

The chain carries TRBV7-9 and TRBJ2-7, with D perhaps matching TRBD1 or TRBD2 (5 bases each). V lost 5 bases and J 4 bases, leaving 15 bases between the germline ends. This CDR3 region has 14 residues. Germline V gene data show CDR1 as SEHNR and CDR2 as FQNEAQ (reference sequence). The CDR3, as DNA: TGTGCCAGCAGCCCCCGAGACAGACTATACGAGCAGTACTTC. Encoded protein: CASSPRDRLYEQYF. Combining the CDR3 with reference TRBV7-9 and TRBJ2-7 gives the whole variable domain DTGVSQNPRHKITKRGQNVTFRCDPISEHNRLYWYRQTLGQGPEFLTYFQNEAQLEKSRLLSDRFSAERPKGSFSTLEIQRTEQGDSAMYLCASSPRDRLYEQYFGPGTRLTVT.

V gene TRBV6-1 combines with J gene TRBJ2-3; TRBD2 matches 8 bases. Germline values: CDR1 MNHNS, CDR2 SASEGT. J was trimmed by 5 bases and V by 9 bases; bases with no gene match: 7. CDR3 length: 13 amino acids. The CDR3 reads CASRTSLRDTQYF. The CDR3, as DNA: TGTGCCAGTCGGACTAGCTTGAGAGATACGCAGTATTTT.

CDR3 DNA: TGTGCCAGTAGTAGGGTGGACCGGGCCACTGAAGCTTTCTTT. This translates into CASSRVDRATEAFF. This chain connects TRBV19 to TRBJ1-1; no definite D call. From germline, CDR1 is LNHDA and CDR2 SQIVND (reference sequence). V lost 4 bases and J 4 bases, leaving 13 bases between the germline ends. CDR3 size: 14 residues.

The V and J genes are TRBV6-5 and TRBJ1-3; weak D call: TRBD1 (6 bases). Germline CDR1 and CDR2: MNHEY and SVGAGI. This CDR3 is 14 amino acids long. Trimming stripped 5 bases from V and 0 bases from J, with 8 bases between. The CDR3 coding sequence is TGTGCCAGCAGTCGACAGGTCTCTGGAAACACCATATATTTT. Its protein product is CASSRQVSGNTIYF.

This rearrangement joins TRBV5-6 to TRBJ2-5; weak D call: TRBD2 (6 bases). Germline CDR1 reads SGHDT; CDR2 reads YYEEEE. The CDR3 covers 14 residues. Trimming left V 0 bases short and J 4 bases short, with 10 bases between. The CDR3 DNA is TGTGCCAGCAGCTTGGTCGGAGGGTTAGAGACCCAGTACTTC. It codes for CASSLVGGLETQYF.

The chain links TRBV5-1 to TRBJ2-7; D may be TRBD1 or TRBD2 (6 bases each). The CDR3 covers 14 residues. V was cut by 4 bases and J by 6 bases, with 17 bases left in between. Germline V gives CDR1 SGHRS, CDR2 YFSETQ. CDR3 DNA sequence: TGCGCCAGCAGCGCACTACAGGGAGCGGGCGAGCAGTACTTC. Protein product: CASSALQGAGEQYF.

This chain connects TRBV9 to TRBJ2-5; the match to TRBD2 covers 11 bases. The ends lost 0 bases at V and 0 bases at J; junction bases unmatched: 4. The germline V gene encodes CDR1 SGDLS and CDR2 YYNGEE. The CDR3 length is 17 residues. The CDR3 bases are TGTGCCAGCAGCGTAGGGGCTAGCGGGGGGTACCAAGAGACCCAGTACTTC. Translation gives CASSVGASGGYQETQYF.

This clone was picked up a small number of times. The CDR3 here is CASSEIFAIRGVVNYGYTF. CDR3 DNA: TGCGCCAGCAGTGAAATATTCGCCATCAGGGGGGTGGTTAACTATGGCTACACCTTC. V usage is TRBV10-1 and J usage is TRBJ1-2; 7 bases agree with TRBD1. Unmatched junction bases numbered 17, after V lost 3 bases and J lost 1 base. Germline V gives CDR1 WNHNN, CDR2 SYGVQD (reference sequence). CDR3 length: 19 amino acids.

The V call is TRBV10-2, the J call TRBJ2-1; 7 bases align to TRBD2. With 4 bases clipped from V and 4 bases from J, the junction kept 1 base outside the gene matches. Germline loops: CDR1 WSHSY, CDR2 SAAADI. The CDR3 contains 13 residues. The CDR3 bases are TGCGCCAGCAGTGCGGGGGGTTACAATGAGCAGTTCTTC. Its protein product is CASSAGGYNEQFF.

The V gene is TRBV25-1, the J gene TRBJ1-2, with no clear D. Germline-derived CDR1 and CDR2 are MGHDK and SYGVNS. With 2 bases removed from V and 2 bases from J, the gap between germline ends came to 3 bases. The CDR3 has 12 amino acids. The CDR3 bases are TGTGCCAGCAGTGAACACAACTATGGCTACACCTTC. This encodes CASSEHNYGYTF.

This CDR3 reads CASSSRGVPYNEQFF. CDR3 nucleotides: TGCGCCAGCAGCTCGCGGGGGGTCCCCTACAATGAGCAGTTCTTC. The chain links TRBV5-1 to TRBJ2-1, with 8 positions matching TRBD2. Germline-derived CDR1 and CDR2 are SGHRS and YFSETQ. V lost 3 bases, J lost 2 bases, and 4 bases stayed unmatched. The CDR3 has 15 amino acids.

This clone was observed a single time. J is TRBJ2-3 and V is TRBV11-3; 15 bases align to TRBD2. In germline, CDR1 is SGHNT, CDR2 YENEEA. J lost 6 bases, V lost 4 bases, and 5 bases had no gene match. This CDR3 has 16 residues. The CDR3 DNA reads as TGTGCCAGCAGCTCCAGGACTAGCGGGGGGGCGGATACGCAGTATTTT. It codes for CASSSRTSGGADTQYF.

The V gene is TRBV5-5, the J gene TRBJ1-5; the D is unclear. CDR3 length equals 15 residues. Germline loops: CDR1 SGHKS, CDR2 YYEKEE (reference sequence). Trimming pared 1 base from V and 0 bases from J, leaving 8 bases between. The CDR3 DNA reads as TGTGCCAGCAGCTTGCGAGGGTCTAGCAATCAGCCCCAGCATTTT. It encodes CASSLRGSSNQPQHF. The full variable domain, completed using reference TRBV5-5 and TRBJ1-5, is DAGVTQSPTHLIKTRGQQVTLRCSPISGHKSVSWYQQVLGQGPQFIFQYYEKEERGRGNFPDRFSARQFPNYSSELNVNALLLGDSALYLCASSLRGSSNQPQHFGDGTRLSIL.

A few counts support this clone. The chain is built from TRBV25-1 and TRBJ2-7; the D gene could be TRBD1 or TRBD2 (5 bases each). V lost 4 bases and J 6 bases, leaving 16 bases between the germline ends. CDR3 size: 14 residues. Germline assignment: CDR1 MGHDK and CDR2 SYGVNS. The CDR3 bases are TGTGCCAGCAGTGGTATCCGGGACGTGGGCGAGCAGTACTTC. This codes for CASSGIRDVGEQYF.

This clone was picked up a small number of times. This chain uses TRBV19 with TRBJ1-2; 7 bases line up with TRBD1. V lost 5 bases to trimming and J lost 3 bases; unmatched junction nucleotides: 18. In germline, CDR1 is LNHDA, CDR2 SQIVND (reference sequence). This CDR3 contains 18 residues. The CDR3 is CASSGEGGPLRPHYGYTF. The CDR3 DNA is TGTGCCAGTAGTGGGGAAGGGGGCCCCTTAAGACCGCACTATGGCTACACCTTC.

The chain joins TRBV15 to TRBJ1-1; D is ambiguous. This CDR3 region has 14 residues. Germline V CDR1 and CDR2: LNHNV, YYDKDF (reference sequence). V was trimmed by 0 bases and J by 0 bases, leaving 5 bases between them. The CDR3 DNA reads TGTGCCACCAGCAGAGATCAGATGAACACTGAAGCTTTCTTT. This sequence encodes CATSRDQMNTEAFF.